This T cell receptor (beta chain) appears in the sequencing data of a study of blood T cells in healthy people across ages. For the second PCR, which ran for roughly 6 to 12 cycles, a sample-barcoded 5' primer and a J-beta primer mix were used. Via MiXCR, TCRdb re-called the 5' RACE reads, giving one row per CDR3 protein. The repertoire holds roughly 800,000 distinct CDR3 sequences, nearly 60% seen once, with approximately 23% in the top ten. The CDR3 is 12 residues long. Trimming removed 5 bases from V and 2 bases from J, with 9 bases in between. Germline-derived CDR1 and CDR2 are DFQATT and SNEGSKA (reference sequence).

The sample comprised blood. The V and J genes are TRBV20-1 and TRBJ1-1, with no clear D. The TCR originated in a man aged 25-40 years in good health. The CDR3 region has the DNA TGCAGTGCTCCGAATCGAAACACTGAAGCTTTCTTT. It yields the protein CSAPNRNTEAFF.